This record concerns one T cell receptor beta chain sequence. Repertoires were generated with immunoSEQ multiplex PCR, while TCRdb's copy carries only in-frame clones and drops some. Of about 59,000 clones in the sample, 85% to 95% were seen once. The CDR3 length is 17 residues. Germline V gene lookup returns CDR1 LGHNA and CDR2 YSLEER. The J segment lost 6 bases and the V segment lost 5 bases, leaving 14 bases of the junction unmatched. This record belongs to a study of T cell changes during pregnancy in multiple sclerosis. Sequenced here: CD8+ T cells from peripheral blood mononuclear cells, sampled in the third trimester of pregnancy. The chain joins TRBV4-3 to TRBJ2-1; 9 bases agree with TRBD2. The receptor was isolated from a female donor with multiple sclerosis, enrolled in a pregnancy study. CDR3 residues: CASSKGPGGTSPNEQFF. The DNA for the CDR3 is TGCGCCAGCAGCAAAGGCCCAGGAGGGACTAGCCCCAATGAGCAGTTCTTC.